These 11 T cell receptor beta chains came from one sample sequenced in a study of cytotoxic CD8 clonotypes in ibrutinib-treated CLL (dated by TCRdb to the early 2020s). This specimen's time point label, interpreted: about a year on ibrutinib. The library was obtained by the immunoSEQ multiplex PCR assay. In its TCRdb copy, this immuneACCESS table keeps in-frame sequences only and misses some clones. Where compared with another copy, unresolved V genes explain less than half of these, and the others have no known cause. This sample lists some 81,000 clones; roughly 77% were detected once. Around 5% of the sample rests with the top ten. The source was PBMCs, collected after 12 months of ibrutinib treatment. Receptors originate from a human donor with chronic lymphocytic leukemia.

This clone appeared a single time. This chain connects TRBV7-6 to TRBJ1-2; tentative D call: TRBD1 (6 bases). CDR3 length equals 15 residues. Trimming pared 5 bases from V and 4 bases from J, leaving 17 bases between. Germline-derived CDR1 and CDR2 are SGHVS and FNYEAQ. DNA for the CDR3: TGTGCCAGCAGCCCGGGGGCCCGGCTCCCCTATGGCTACACCTTC. This translates into CASSPGARLPYGYTF.

This rearrangement joins TRBV7-2 to TRBJ2-1; 8 bases map to TRBD1. Germline V gene lookup returns CDR1 SGHTA and CDR2 FQGNSA. The CDR3 sequence is 13 residues long. V dropped 5 bases and J dropped 6; count of bases not matched to a gene: 3. The CDR3 region is CASSATGANEQFF. DNA of the CDR3: TGTGCCAGCAGCGCGACAGGGGCCAATGAGCAGTTCTTC. The whole variable domain, filled in from reference TRBV7-2 and TRBJ2-1, reads GAGVSQSPSNKVTEKGKDVELRCDPISGHTALYWYRQSLGQGLEFLIYFQGNSAPDKSGLPSDRFSAERTGGSVSTLTIQRTQQEDSAVYLCASSATGANEQFFGPGTRLTVL.

The rearrangement links TRBV5-6 to TRBJ1-3, with D possibly matching TRBD1 (5 bases). Germline values: CDR1 SGHDT, CDR2 YYEEEE. Trimming stripped 0 bases from V and 0 bases from J, with 13 bases between. CDR3 length: 17 residues. The CDR3 spells CASSLVEAGRSGNTIYF. CDR3 coding DNA: TGTGCCAGCAGCTTGGTGGAGGCGGGACGCTCTGGAAACACCATATATTTT.

The gene calls are TRBV7-9 and TRBJ2-5; tentatively, D is TRBD1 or TRBD2 (6 bases each). The length of the CDR3 is 14 residues. Per germline, CDR1 SEHNR and CDR2 FQNEAQ (reference sequence). The V and J ends lost 2 bases and 5 bases respectively, with 12 bases between them. In DNA form, the CDR3 reads TGTGCCAGCAGCTTATTCGGGGGCTGGGAGACCCAGTACTTC. Amino acids: CASSLFGGWETQYF.

This clone was seen more than once but under ten times. Here the CDR3 reads CASSDPGRPPYGYTF. CDR3 bases: TGTGCCAGCAGCGACCCCGGACGGCCCCCCTATGGCTACACCTTC. The gene calls are TRBV9 and TRBJ1-2, with no clear D. Trimming shortened V by 3 bases and J by 4 bases, and 16 bases separated the two germline ends. CDR3 length: 15 amino acids. Germline V gene data show CDR1 as SGDLS and CDR2 as YYNGEE. The complete variable domain, with remaining parts taken from reference TRBV9 and TRBJ1-2, reads DSGVTQTPKHLITATGQRVTLRCSPRSGDLSVYWYQQSLDQGLQFLIQYYNGEERAKGNILERFSAQQFPDLHSELNLSSLELGDSALYFCASSDPGRPPYGYTFGSGTRLTVV.

The gene calls are TRBV28 and TRBJ1-2; 9 bases match TRBD1. The J segment lost 1 base and the V segment lost 5 bases, leaving 5 bases of the junction unmatched. The CDR3 covers 15 residues. Per germline, CDR1 MDHEN and CDR2 SYDVKM. The CDR3 loop is CASSPQGAHNYGYTF. CDR3 nucleotide sequence: TGTGCCAGCAGTCCACAGGGGGCCCATAACTATGGCTACACCTTC.

The J gene is TRBJ2-7, the V gene TRBV7-3; no clear D gene. The CDR3 is 12 residues long. Trimming pared 11 bases from V and 5 bases from J, leaving 16 bases between. The germline V gene encodes CDR1 SGHTA and CDR2 FQGTGA. CDR3 sequence (DNA): TGTGCCCTACGAGCTGGGGTCCACGAGCAGTACTTC. It specifies CALRAGVHEQYF. The complete variable domain, with remaining parts taken from reference TRBV7-3 and TRBJ2-7, reads GAGVSQTPSNKVTEKGKYVELRCDPISGHTALYWYRQSLGQGPEFLIYFQGTGAADDSGLPNDRFFAVRPEGSVSTLKIQRTERGDSAVYLCALRAGVHEQYFGPGTRLTVT.

As DNA, the CDR3 is TGTGCCAGCACCCTGACTAGCGGCCGGGATGATACGCAGTATTTT. Protein product: CASTLTSGRDDTQYF. V is TRBV7-3 and J is TRBJ2-3; 9 bases line up with TRBD2. Unmatched junction bases numbered 11, after V lost 7 bases and J lost 6 bases. Germline lookup yields CDR1 SGHTA and CDR2 FQGTGA. The CDR3 covers 15 residues.

This chain uses TRBV5-1 with TRBJ2-2, with TRBD2 identical over 10 bases. The CDR3 loop spans 16 amino acids. Germline-derived CDR1 and CDR2 are SGHRS and YFSETQ. After removal of 4 bases from V and 5 bases from J, the junction contained 8 bases not matched to a gene. The CDR3 protein is CASSDGLAEGTGELFF. Written as DNA, the CDR3 is TGCGCCAGCAGCGACGGACTAGCGGAGGGGACCGGGGAGCTGTTTTTT.

V usage is TRBV7-9 and J usage is TRBJ2-7; possibly TRBD1 for D (7 bases). The ends were cut back, 5 bases at V and 1 base at J, with 12 bases in the middle. The CDR3 is 14 residues long. Per the germline V gene, CDR1 is SEHNR and CDR2 is FQNEAQ (reference sequence). CDR3 residues: CASSPRGVSYEQYF. In DNA form, the CDR3 reads TGTGCCAGCAGCCCCAGGGGGGTATCCTACGAGCAGTACTTC.

The sample holds one count of this clone. V is TRBV29-1 and J is TRBJ1-3, with D uncertain. Trimming shortened V by 4 bases and J by 0 bases, and 7 bases separated the two germline ends. This CDR3 region has 13 residues. Germline CDR1 is SQVTM and CDR2 is ANQGSEA. CDR3 nucleotides: TGCAGCGTTGTACCCAGCTCTGGAAACACCATATATTTT. Translation gives CSVVPSSGNTIYF.